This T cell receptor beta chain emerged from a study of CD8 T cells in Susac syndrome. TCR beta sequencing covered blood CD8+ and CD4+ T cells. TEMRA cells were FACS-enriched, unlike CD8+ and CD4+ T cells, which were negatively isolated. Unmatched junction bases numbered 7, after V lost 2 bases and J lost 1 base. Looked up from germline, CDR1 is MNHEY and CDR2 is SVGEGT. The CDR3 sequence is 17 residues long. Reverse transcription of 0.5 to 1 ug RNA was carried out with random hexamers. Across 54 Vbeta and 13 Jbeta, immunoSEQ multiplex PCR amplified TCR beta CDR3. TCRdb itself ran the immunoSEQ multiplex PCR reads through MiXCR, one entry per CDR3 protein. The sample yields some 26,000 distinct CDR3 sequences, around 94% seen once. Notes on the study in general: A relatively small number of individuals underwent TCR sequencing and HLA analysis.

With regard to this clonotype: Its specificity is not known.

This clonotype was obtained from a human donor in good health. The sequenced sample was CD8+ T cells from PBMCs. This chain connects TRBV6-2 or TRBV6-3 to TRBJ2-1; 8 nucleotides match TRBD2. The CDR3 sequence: CASSYDERGPSYNEQFF. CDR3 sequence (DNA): TGTGCCAGCAGTTACGACGAGCGGGGGCCGTCCTACAATGAGCAGTTCTTC.